This record concerns one T cell receptor (beta chain) sequence. Antigen specificity is unknown. This sample stems from a study of T cell responses to AZD1222 COVID-19 vaccine. Overall study findings and caveats: CD4 TCRs associated with vaccination spanned spike, dominating at 160-218 and 743-854.

The protocol was immunoSEQ multiplex PCR, while the TCRdb copy is restricted to in-frame clones and leaves out a portion. The repertoire consists of tens of thousands of clones, with roughly 90% occurring once and the leading ten covering roughly 4.3%. This CDR3 contains 15 residues. Germline values: CDR1 SGHVS, CDR2 FQNEAQ. The V end was cut by 1 base, the J end by 3 bases, with 13 bases between. Sample: peripheral blood, taken on day 0 of MenACWY control vaccination. The receptor was isolated from an adult in good health. The J gene is TRBJ2-7, the V gene TRBV7-8; D gene unclear. The CDR3 DNA is TGTGCCAGCAGCTTAGAAGCAGGACGCCACTACGAGCAGTACTTC. It translates to CASSLEAGRHYEQYF.